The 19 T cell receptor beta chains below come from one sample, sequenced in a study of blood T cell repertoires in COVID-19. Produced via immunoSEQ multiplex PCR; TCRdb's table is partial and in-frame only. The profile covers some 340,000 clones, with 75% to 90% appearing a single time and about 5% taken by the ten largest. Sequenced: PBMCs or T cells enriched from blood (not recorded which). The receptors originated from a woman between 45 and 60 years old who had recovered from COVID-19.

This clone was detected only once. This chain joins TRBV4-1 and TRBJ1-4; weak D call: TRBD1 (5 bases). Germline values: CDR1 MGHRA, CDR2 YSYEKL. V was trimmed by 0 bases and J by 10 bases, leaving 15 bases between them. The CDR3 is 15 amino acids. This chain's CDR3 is CASSQEVGGTPKLFF. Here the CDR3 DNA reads TGCGCCAGCAGCCAAGAGGTCGGAGGGACCCCAAAACTGTTTTTT.

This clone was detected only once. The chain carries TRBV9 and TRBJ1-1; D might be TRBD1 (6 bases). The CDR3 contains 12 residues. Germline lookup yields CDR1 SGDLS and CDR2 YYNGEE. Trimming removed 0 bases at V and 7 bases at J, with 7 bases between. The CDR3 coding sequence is TGTGCCAGCAGCGTAGTAGGGGGTGAAGCTTTCTTT. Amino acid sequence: CASSVVGGEAFF.

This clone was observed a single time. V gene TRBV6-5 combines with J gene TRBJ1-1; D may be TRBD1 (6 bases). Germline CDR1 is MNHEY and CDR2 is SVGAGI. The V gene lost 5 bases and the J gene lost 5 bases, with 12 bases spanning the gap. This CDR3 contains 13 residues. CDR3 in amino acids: CASSNRAKTEAFF. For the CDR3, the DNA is TGTGCCAGCAGTAACAGGGCAAAGACTGAAGCTTTCTTT.

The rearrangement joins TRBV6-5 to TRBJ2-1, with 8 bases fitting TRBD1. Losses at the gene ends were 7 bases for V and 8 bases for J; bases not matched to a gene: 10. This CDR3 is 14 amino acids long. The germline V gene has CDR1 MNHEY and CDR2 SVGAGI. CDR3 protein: CASTSRDRPDEQFF. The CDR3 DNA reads TGTGCCAGCACGTCCCGGGACAGGCCCGATGAGCAGTTCTTC.

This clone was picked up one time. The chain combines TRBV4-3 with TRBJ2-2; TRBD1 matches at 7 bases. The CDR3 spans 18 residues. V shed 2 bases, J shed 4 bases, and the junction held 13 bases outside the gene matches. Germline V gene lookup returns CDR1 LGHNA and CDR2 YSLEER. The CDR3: CASSQHSQQGTLTGELFF. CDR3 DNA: TGCGCCAGCAGCCAACACTCGCAACAGGGGACGCTCACCGGGGAGCTGTTTTTT.

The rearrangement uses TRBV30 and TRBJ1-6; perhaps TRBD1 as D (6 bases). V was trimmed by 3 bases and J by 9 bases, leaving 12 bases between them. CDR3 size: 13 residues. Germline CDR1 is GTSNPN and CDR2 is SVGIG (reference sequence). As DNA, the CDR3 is TGTGCCTGGAGCCAGGGGATGACTTCACCCCTCCACTTT. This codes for CAWSQGMTSPLHF.

The CDR3 coding sequence is TGTGCCAGCAGCTTACCGACAGGGGGCGGGAATTCACCCCTCCACTTT. It translates to CASSLPTGGGNSPLHF. The rearrangement joins TRBV5-6 to TRBJ1-6; TRBD1 matches at 10 bases. V was clipped by 2 bases and J by 7 bases; unmatched bases: 6. Germline-derived CDR1 and CDR2 are SGHDT and YYEEEE. The CDR3 consists of 16 residues.

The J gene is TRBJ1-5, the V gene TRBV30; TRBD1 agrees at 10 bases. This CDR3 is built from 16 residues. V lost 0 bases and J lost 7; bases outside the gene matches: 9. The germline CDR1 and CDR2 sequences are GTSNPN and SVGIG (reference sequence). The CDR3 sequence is CAWSVFGTGARQPQHF. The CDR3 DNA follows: TGTGCCTGGAGTGTGTTTGGGACAGGGGCACGGCAGCCCCAGCATTTT.

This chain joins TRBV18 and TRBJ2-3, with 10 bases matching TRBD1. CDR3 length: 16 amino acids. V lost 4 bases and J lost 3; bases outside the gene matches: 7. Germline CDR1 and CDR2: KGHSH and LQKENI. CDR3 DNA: TGTGCCAGCTCACGCCGACAGGGGGCTGAGACAGATACGCAGTATTTT. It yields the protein CASSRRQGAETDTQYF.

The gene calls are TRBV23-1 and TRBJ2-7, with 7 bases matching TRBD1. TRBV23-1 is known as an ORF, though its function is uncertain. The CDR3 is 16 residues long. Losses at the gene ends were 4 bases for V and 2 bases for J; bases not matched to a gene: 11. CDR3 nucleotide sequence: TGCGCCAGCAGTCCCCCGCCCCCAGGGGGTGCCTACGAGCAGTACTTC. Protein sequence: CASSPPPPGGAYEQYF.

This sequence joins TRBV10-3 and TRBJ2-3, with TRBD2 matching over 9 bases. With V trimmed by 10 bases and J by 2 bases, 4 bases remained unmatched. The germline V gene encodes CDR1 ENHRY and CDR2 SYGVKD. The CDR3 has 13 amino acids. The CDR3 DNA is TGTGCCACCCTAGCGGGGTTCACAGATACGCAGTATTTT. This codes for CATLAGFTDTQYF.

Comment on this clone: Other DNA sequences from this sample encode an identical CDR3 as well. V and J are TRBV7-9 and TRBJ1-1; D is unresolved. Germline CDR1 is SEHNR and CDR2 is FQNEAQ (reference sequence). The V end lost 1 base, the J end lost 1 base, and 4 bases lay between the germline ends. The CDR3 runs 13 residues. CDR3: CASSLVQNTEAFF. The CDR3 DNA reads TGTGCCAGCAGCTTAGTTCAGAACACTGAAGCTTTCTTT.

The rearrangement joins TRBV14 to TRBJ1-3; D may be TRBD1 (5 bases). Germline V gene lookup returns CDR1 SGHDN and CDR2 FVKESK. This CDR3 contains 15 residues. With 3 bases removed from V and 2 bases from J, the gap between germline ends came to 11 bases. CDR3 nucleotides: TGTGCCAGCAGCCAGGCAGGGAACCCTGGAAACACCATATATTTT. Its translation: CASSQAGNPGNTIYF.

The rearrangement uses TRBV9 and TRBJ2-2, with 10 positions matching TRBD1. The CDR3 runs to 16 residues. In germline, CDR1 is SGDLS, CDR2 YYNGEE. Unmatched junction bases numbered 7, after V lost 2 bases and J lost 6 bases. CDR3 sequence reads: CASSVSGTGVPGELFF. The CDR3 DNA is TGTGCCAGCAGCGTTTCCGGGACAGGGGTTCCCGGGGAGCTGTTTTTT.

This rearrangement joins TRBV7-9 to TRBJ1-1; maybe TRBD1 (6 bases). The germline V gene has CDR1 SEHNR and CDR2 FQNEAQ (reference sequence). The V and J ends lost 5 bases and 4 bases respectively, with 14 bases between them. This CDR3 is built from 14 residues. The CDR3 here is CASSRTQGITEAFF. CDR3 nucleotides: TGTGCCAGCAGCCGAACTCAGGGGATCACTGAAGCTTTCTTT.

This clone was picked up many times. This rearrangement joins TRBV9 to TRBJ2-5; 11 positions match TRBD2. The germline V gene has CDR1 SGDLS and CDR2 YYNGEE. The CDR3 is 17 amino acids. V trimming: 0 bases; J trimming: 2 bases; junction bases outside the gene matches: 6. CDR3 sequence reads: CASSVALAGGTQETQYF. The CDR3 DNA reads TGTGCCAGCAGCGTAGCGCTAGCGGGGGGCACTCAAGAGACCCAGTACTTC.

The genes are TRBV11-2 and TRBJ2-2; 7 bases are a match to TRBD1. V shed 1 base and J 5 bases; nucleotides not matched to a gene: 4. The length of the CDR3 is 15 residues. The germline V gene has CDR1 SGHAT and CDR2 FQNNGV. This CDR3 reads CASSLVGRGTGELFF. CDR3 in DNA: TGTGCCAGCAGCTTAGTCGGCAGGGGGACCGGGGAGCTGTTTTTT.

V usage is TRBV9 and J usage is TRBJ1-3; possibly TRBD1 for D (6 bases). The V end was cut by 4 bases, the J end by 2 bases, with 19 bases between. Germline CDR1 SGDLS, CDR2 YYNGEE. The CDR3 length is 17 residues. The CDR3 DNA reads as TGTGCCAGCAGCCCCTCGATCAGGGGTTTCGCTGGAAACACCATATATTTT. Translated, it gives CASSPSIRGFAGNTIYF.

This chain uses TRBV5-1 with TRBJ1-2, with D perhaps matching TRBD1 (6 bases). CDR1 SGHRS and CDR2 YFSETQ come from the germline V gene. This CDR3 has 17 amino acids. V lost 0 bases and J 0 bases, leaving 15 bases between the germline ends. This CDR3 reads CASSLAPLGQTNYGYTF. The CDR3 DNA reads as TGCGCCAGCAGCTTGGCCCCCCTCGGACAGACTAACTATGGCTACACCTTC.